The rows below give T cell receptor beta chains drawn from one sample of a study of stem cell transplantation in POMP-related autoinflammatory disease. Sequenced by immunoSEQ multiplex PCR; TCRdb stores in-frame clones only, minus some. The sample lists thousands of clones, 90% to 95% occurring once. This material consisted of CD8+ T cells from PBMCs, taken before stem cell transplantation. The source is a human donor with POMP-related autoinflammation and immune dysregulation (PRAID). Each CDR3 is given with its conserved first and last residue.

v_call cdr3_aa
TRBV5-1 CASSFGSGGRGNEQFF
TRBV1 CTSSQDSSGARRAGDCYNEQFF
TRBV19 CASMAGGTEAFF
TRBV6-1 CATQLAGGVYEQYF
TRBV5-1 CASSLQKVTDTQYF
TRBV27 CASNWGTSGMDEQFF
TRBV9 CASSVGATGDYGYTF
TRBV12-5 CASGLGQGLNQPQHF
TRBV4-1 CASSQDVFERSSYNEQFF
TRBV28 CASSLGAGEGEKLFF
TRBV4-1 CASSQEAPGLGYEQYF
TRBV11-2 CASQLEAGREKLFF
TRBV7-9 CASSPFPSHTDTQYF
TRBV19 CASTGRLADNEQFF
TRBV7-9 CASSDTPPTYNEQFF
TRBV19 CASSTMGTPSEPQHF
TRBV2 CASSAGGGPRNEQFF
TRBV27 CASSLARWDSSYEQYF
TRBV7-9 CASSLDAGRYNEQFF
TRBV6-5 CASSYGGLDTQYF
TRBV6-6 CASSYRWRQTDTQYF
TRBV4-2 CASSQESPVSGTDTQYF
TRBV4-1 CASSQEIMGAGELFF
TRBV27 CAKSKVGTYEQYF
TRBV7-6 CASSWTENTEAFF
TRBV9 CASSAGSGELFF
TRBV19 CASSPPGEGYGYTF